This T cell receptor (beta chain) was recorded in a study of patients and donors after allogeneic stem cell transplantation. TCRdb re-derived calls from the RT-PCR reads in MiXCR, one entry per CDR3 protein. The sample holds 150,000 to 200,000 distinct CDR3 sequences, around 28% seen once. The CDR3 is made up of 14 amino acids. Germline CDR1 reads GTSNPN; CDR2 reads SVGIG (reference sequence). V was clipped by 2 bases and J by 2 bases, with 13 bases between them. What was sequenced was blood, either unsorted or a sorted T cell fraction (not recorded which). This TCR was recovered from a human donor who was either an allogeneic HSCT recipient or a stem cell or donor lymphocyte infusion donor (not recorded which). It is not recorded whose cells these are; they may come from a transplant donor. The chain combines TRBV30 with TRBJ2-7; tentatively, D is TRBD2 (6 bases). CDR3 residues: CAWSSGGTTYEQYF. CDR3 DNA sequence: TGTGCCTGGAGTAGTGGCGGGACGACCTACGAGCAGTACTTC.